These 9 T cell receptor beta chains were sequenced from one sample in a study of naive and memory T cell subsets. For blood and skin samples, reverse transcription used TCR alpha and beta constant primers. TCRdb redid the calling of the 5' RACE reads with MiXCR, one entry per CDR3 protein. Counted here are approximately 22,000 distinct CDR3 sequences, 3.5% to 5% occurring once; the ten biggest clones make up roughly 8%. Whole-blood samples were around 2.5 ml of peripheral blood from healthy adult volunteers. Every receptor here comes from a male donor in good health.

This clonotype was counted many times. V is TRBV4-3 and J is TRBJ2-4; TRBD2 agrees at 12 bases. The length of the CDR3 is 16 residues. Germline trimming cut 0 bases from V and 8 bases from J; bases unmatched to any gene: 5. Germline V gene lookup returns CDR1 LGHNA and CDR2 YSLEER. CDR3 in amino acids: CASSQEGLAGGHIQYF. In DNA, the CDR3 is TGCGCCAGCAGCCAAGAGGGGCTAGCGGGGGGGCACATTCAGTACTTC.

This clonotype was detected ten times or more. V is TRBV6-6 and J is TRBJ1-1; D perhaps matches TRBD1 (5 bases). The V and J ends lost 1 base and 5 bases respectively, with 17 bases between them. Germline V CDR1 and CDR2: MNHNY, SVGAGI (reference sequence). The CDR3 consists of 16 residues. The CDR3 coding sequence is TGTGCCAGCAGTTACTTTACGCTAGACAGAAAGACTGAAGCTTTCTTT. Amino acid sequence: CASSYFTLDRKTEAFF.

This clonotype appeared many times. The chain uses TRBV4-1 and TRBJ2-2; TRBD1 might be the D (5 bases). Germline lookup yields CDR1 MGHRA and CDR2 YSYEKL. Trimming stripped 5 bases from V and 6 bases from J, with 10 bases between. The CDR3 is 13 residues long. The CDR3 sequence is CASSFQGPGELFF. CDR3 in DNA: TGCGCCAGCAGCTTCCAGGGTCCCGGGGAGCTGTTTTTT.

At least ten counts were recorded for this clonotype. The chain joins TRBV11-2 to TRBJ2-7, with TRBD2 identical over 12 bases. In germline, CDR1 is SGHAT, CDR2 FQNNGV. The trim removed 4 bases at V and 2 bases at J, leaving 3 bases unmatched. The CDR3 is 15 residues long. The CDR3 spells CASSWTSGATYEQYF. As DNA, the CDR3 is TGTGCCAGCAGCTGGACTAGCGGGGCAACCTACGAGCAGTACTTC.

The rearrangement uses TRBV7-9 and TRBJ2-3; the match to TRBD1 covers 8 bases. The trim removed 5 bases at V and 0 bases at J, leaving 4 bases unmatched. The CDR3 covers 15 residues. CDR1 and CDR2 from the germline V gene are SEHNR and FQNEAQ (reference sequence). CDR3 nucleotides: TGTGCCAGCAGCCAGGGACAGGCCAGCACAGATACGCAGTATTTT. Protein sequence: CASSQGQASTDTQYF.

This clonotype came up many times. This rearrangement joins TRBV7-9 to TRBJ1-1; D is perhaps TRBD1 (5 bases). Germline V gene sequence: CDR1 SEHNR, CDR2 FQNEAQ (reference sequence). This CDR3 comprises 15 residues. Trimming left V 5 bases short and J 4 bases short, with 17 bases between. The CDR3 DNA sequence: TGTGCCAGCAGCCCAGTAACGGGGGGAGGCACTGAAGCTTTCTTT. Amino acid sequence: CASSPVTGGGTEAFF.

This clonotype was counted many times. The chain uses TRBV20-1 and TRBJ2-5; D possibly uses TRBD1 or TRBD2 (5 bases each). This CDR3 is 13 amino acids long. V lost 4 bases, J lost 4 bases, and 13 bases lay in between. Germline V CDR1 and CDR2: DFQATT, SNEGSKA (reference sequence). CDR3 sequence reads: CSATGDPAETQYF. Here the CDR3 DNA reads TGCAGTGCTACCGGGGACCCCGCAGAGACCCAGTACTTC.

This clonotype was found many times. V gene TRBV14 combines with J gene TRBJ1-4; weak D call: TRBD1 (5 bases). Per the germline V gene, CDR1 is SGHDN and CDR2 is FVKESK. Trimming cost V 6 bases and J 5 bases, with 13 bases left between them. CDR3 length: 14 residues. CDR3 nucleotide sequence: TGTGCCAGCAGACGGGACGGTTGGAATGAAAAACTGTTTTTT. Translation: CASRRDGWNEKLFF. Looking up the rest from reference TRBV14 and TRBJ1-4 gives the full variable domain: EAGVTQFPSHSVIEKGQTVTLRCDPISGHDNLYWYRRVMGKEIKFLLHFVKESKQDESGMPNNRFLAERTGGTYSTLKVQPAELEDSGVYFCASRRDGWNEKLFFGSGTQLSVL.

This clonotype was seen ten or more times. The J gene is TRBJ2-1, the V gene TRBV20-1; 7 bases align to TRBD2. The CDR3 has 17 residues. The germline V gene has CDR1 DFQATT and CDR2 SNEGSKA (reference sequence). The trim removed 3 bases at V and 0 bases at J, leaving 11 bases unmatched. The CDR3 DNA sequence: TGCAGTGCTAGGGGCTCTAGCGGCCCAAGCTCCTACAATGAGCAGTTCTTC. Protein sequence: CSARGSSGPSSYNEQFF.